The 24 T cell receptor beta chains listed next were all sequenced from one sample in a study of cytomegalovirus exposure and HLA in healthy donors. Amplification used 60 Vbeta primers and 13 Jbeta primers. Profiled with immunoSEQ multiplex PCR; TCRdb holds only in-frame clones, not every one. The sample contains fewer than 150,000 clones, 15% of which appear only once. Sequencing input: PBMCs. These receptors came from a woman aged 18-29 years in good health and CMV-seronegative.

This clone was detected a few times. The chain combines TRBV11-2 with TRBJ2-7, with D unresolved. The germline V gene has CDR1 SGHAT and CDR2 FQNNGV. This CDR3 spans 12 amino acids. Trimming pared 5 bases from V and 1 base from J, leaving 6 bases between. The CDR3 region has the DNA TGTGCCAGCAGCGCGGTTTCCTACGAGCAGTACTTC. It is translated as CASSAVSYEQYF.

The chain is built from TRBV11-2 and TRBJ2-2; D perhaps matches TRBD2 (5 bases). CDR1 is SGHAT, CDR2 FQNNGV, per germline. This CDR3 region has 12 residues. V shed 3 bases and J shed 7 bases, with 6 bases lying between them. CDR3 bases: TGTGCCAGCAGCTTGGGAGACGGGGAGCTGTTTTTT. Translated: CASSLGDGELFF.

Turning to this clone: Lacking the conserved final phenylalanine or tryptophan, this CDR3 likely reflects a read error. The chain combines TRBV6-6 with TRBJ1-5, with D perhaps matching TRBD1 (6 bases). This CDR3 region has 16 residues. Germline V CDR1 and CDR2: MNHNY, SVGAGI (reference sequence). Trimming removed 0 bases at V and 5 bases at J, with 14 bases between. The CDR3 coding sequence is TGTGCCAGCAGTTACTCGAGTGGCAGGGGCGATCAGCCCCAGCATGTT. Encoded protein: CASSYSSGRGDQPQHV.

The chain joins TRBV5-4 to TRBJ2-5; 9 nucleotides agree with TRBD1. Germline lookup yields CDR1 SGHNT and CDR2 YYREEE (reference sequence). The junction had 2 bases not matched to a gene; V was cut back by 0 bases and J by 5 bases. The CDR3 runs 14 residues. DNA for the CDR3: TGTGCCAGCAGCTTGGGTGGACAGGGGGAGACCCAGTACTTC. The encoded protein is CASSLGGQGETQYF.

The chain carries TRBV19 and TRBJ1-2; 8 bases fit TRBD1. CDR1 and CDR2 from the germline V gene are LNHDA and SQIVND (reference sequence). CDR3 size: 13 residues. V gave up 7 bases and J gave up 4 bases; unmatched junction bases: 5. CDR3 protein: CASNGQGFYGYTF. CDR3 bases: TGTGCCAGTAATGGACAGGGCTTCTATGGCTACACCTTC. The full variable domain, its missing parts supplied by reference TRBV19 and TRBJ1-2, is DGGITQSPKYLFRKEGQNVTLSCEQNLNHDAMYWYRQDPGQGLRLIYYSQIVNDFQKGDIAEGYSVSREKKESFPLTVTSAQKNPTAFYLCASNGQGFYGYTFGSGTRLTVV.

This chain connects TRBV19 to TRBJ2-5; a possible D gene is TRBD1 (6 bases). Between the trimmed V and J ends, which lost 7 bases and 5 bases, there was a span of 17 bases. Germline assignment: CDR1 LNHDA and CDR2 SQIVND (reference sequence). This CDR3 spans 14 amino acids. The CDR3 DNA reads TGTGCCAGTACTCCGAGGGGGTTCGGGGAGACCCAGTACTTC. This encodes CASTPRGFGETQYF. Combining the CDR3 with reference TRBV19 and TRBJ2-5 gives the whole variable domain DGGITQSPKYLFRKEGQNVTLSCEQNLNHDAMYWYRQDPGQGLRLIYYSQIVNDFQKGDIAEGYSVSREKKESFPLTVTSAQKNPTAFYLCASTPRGFGETQYFGPGTRLLVL.

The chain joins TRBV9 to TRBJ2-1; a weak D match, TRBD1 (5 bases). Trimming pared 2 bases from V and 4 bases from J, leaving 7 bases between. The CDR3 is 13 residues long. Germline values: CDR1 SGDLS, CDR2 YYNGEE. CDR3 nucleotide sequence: TGTGCCAGCAGCGTGACAGTTTACAATGAGCAGTTCTTC. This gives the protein CASSVTVYNEQFF.

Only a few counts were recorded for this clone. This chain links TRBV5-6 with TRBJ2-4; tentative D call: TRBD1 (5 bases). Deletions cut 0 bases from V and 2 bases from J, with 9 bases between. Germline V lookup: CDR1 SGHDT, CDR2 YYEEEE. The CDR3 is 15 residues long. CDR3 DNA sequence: TGTGCCAGCAGCTTGGTTGGGGCTTCCAAAAACATTCAGTACTTC. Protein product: CASSLVGASKNIQYF.

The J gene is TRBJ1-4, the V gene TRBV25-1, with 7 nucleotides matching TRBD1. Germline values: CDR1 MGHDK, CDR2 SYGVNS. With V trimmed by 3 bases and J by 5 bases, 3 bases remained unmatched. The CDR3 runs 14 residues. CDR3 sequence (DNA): TGTGCCAGCAGTGATGAGACAGGGAATGAAAAACTGTTTTTT. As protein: CASSDETGNEKLFF.

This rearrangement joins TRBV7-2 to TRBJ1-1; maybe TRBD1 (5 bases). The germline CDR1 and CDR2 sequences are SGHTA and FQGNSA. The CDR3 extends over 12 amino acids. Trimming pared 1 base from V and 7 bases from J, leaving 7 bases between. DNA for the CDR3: TGTGCCAGCAGCTTAGGGGGCAGTGAAGCTTTCTTT. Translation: CASSLGGSEAFF.

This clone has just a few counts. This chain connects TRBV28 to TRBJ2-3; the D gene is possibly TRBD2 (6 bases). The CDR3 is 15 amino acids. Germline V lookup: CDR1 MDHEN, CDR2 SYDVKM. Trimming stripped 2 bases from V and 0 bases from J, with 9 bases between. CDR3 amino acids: CASSLAGISTDTQYF. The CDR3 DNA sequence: TGTGCCAGCAGTTTAGCGGGAATTAGCACAGATACGCAGTATTTT.

CDR3 sequence (DNA): TGTGCCAGCAAGGATCTGAGGACTGCGAAGGACACCTTC. Its translation: CASKDLRTAKDTF. The V and J genes are TRBV28 and TRBJ1-2; no clear D. There are 13 residues in the CDR3. V gave up 7 bases and J gave up 12 bases, with 21 bases separating them. Germline V lookup: CDR1 MDHEN, CDR2 SYDVKM.

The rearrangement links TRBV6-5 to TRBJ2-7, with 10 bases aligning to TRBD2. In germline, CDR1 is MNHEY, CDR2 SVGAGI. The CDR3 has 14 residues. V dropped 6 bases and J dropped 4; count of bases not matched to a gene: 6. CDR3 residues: CASSPSGRGYEQYF. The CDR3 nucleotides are TGTGCCAGCAGCCCCAGCGGGAGGGGGTACGAGCAGTACTTC.

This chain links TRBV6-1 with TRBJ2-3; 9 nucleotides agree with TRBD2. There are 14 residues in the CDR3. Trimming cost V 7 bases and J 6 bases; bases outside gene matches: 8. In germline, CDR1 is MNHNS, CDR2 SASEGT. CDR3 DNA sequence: TGTGCCAGCAAGTCGTTAAGCGGGAGGGATACGCAGTATTTT. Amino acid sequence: CASKSLSGRDTQYF.

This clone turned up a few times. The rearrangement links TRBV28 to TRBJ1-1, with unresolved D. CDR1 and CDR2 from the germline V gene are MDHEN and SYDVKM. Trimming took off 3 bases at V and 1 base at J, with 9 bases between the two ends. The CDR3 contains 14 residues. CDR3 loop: CASSLVGENTEAFF. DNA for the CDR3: TGTGCCAGCAGTTTGGTCGGGGAGAACACTGAAGCTTTCTTT.

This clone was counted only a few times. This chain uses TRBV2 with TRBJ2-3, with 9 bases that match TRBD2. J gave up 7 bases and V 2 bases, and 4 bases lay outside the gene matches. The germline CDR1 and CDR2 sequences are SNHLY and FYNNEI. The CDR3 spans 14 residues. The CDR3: CASSELSGSYTQYF. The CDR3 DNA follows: TGTGCCAGCAGTGAACTTAGCGGGAGTTATACGCAGTATTTT. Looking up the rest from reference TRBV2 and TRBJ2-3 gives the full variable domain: EPEVTQTPSHQVTQMGQEVILRCVPISNHLYFYWYRQILGQKVEFLVSFYNNEISEKSEIFDDQFSVERPDGSNFTLKIRSTKLEDSAMYFCASSELSGSYTQYFGPGTRLTVL.

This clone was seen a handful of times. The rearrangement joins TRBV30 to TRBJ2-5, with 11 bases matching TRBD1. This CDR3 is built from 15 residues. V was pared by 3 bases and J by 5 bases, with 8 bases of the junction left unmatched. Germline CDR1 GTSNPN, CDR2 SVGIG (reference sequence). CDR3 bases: TGTGCCTGGAGACCGGGACAGGGGGTATGGGAGACCCAGTACTTC. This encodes CAWRPGQGVWETQYF.

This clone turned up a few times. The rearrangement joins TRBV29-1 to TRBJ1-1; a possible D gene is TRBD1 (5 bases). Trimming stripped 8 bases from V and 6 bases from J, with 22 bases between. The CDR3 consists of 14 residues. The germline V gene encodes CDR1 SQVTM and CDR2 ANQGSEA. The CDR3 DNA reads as TGCAGCTTCCGAAGGGCAGGGCCCACCCCTGAAGCTTTCTTT. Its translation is CSFRRAGPTPEAFF.

DNA for the CDR3: TGTGCCAGCAGCGTAGATCAGGTCACTGAAGCTTTCTTT. Protein: CASSVDQVTEAFF. The chain carries TRBV9 and TRBJ1-1; D gene unclear. Germline V CDR1 and CDR2: SGDLS, YYNGEE. This CDR3 is 13 amino acids long. Trimming removed 0 bases at V and 4 bases at J, with 7 bases between.

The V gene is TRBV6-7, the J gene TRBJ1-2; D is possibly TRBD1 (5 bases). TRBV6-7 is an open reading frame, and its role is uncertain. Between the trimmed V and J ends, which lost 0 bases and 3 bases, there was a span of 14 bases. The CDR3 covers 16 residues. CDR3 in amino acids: CASSYSITGGDYGYTF. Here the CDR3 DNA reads TGTGCCAGCAGTTACTCGATAACAGGAGGGGACTATGGCTACACCTTC.

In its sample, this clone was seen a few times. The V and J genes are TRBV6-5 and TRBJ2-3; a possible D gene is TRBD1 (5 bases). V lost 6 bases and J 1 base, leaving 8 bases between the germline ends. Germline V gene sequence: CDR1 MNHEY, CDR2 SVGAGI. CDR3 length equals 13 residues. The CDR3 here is CASRQGGTDTQYF. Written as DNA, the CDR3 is TGTGCCAGCAGGCAGGGCGGCACAGATACGCAGTATTTT.

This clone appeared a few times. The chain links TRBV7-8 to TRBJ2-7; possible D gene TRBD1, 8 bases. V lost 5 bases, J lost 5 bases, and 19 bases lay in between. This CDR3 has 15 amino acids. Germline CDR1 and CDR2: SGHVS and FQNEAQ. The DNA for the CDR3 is TGTGCCAGCAGCCCACAGGGGGGGGCTTTAGACGAGCAGTACTTC. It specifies CASSPQGGALDEQYF.

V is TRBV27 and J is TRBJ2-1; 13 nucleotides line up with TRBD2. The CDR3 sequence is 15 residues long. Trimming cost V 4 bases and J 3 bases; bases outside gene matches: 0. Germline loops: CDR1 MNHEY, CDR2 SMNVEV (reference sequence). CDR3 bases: TGTGCCAGCAGTTGGACTAGCGGGAGCTACAATGAGCAGTTCTTC. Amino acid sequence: CASSWTSGSYNEQFF.

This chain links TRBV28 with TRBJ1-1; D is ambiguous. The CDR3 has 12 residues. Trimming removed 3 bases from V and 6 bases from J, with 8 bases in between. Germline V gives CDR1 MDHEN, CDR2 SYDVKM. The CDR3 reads CASSLSGAEAFF. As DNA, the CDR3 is TGTGCCAGCAGTTTGTCCGGGGCTGAAGCTTTCTTT.